This entry features one T cell receptor beta chain sequence. Its antigen has not been determined. Within one base of it there is no much larger clone, and no base qualities were kept. CDR1 SGHNT and CDR2 YYREEE were looked up in the germline V gene (reference sequence). The CDR3, cysteine through phenylalanine, is 15 amino acids long. Of the read, only the CDR3 DNA is kept; its 45 bases are in frame from base 1. The V and J ends are trimmed by 2 bases and 0 bases, leaving 12 bases between them. What this sample's treatment or condition label stands for: 19 received Ad26.COV2.S at low or high dose, single or two shots; about 5 received placebo; per-sample allocation not given. Repertoires of vaccine and placebo recipients were sequenced from samples taken on day 63 after the first injection. Cohort 1b enrolled about two dozen adults aged 18-55 years at a single site in Boston, USA, between 29 July and 7 August 2020. As a vaccine, Ad26.COV2.S was a replication-incompetent adenovirus type 26 vector that expressed a prefusion-stabilized SARS-CoV-2 spike protein derived from the original Wuhan strain.

The immunoSEQ Assay was used to sequence TCRbeta CDR3 regions. After extraction, genomic DNA underwent amplification by bias-controlled multiplex PCR, followed by high-throughput sequencing. Per the original workflow: Collapsing and filtering of sequences were performed to quantify the absolute abundance of each unique TCRbeta CDR3 region. Usable DNA was measured by amplifying reference genes present in all nucleated cells, and TCRbeta template counts were normalized to that usable DNA to estimate T cell fraction. Repertoire TCRs were annotated as SARS-CoV-2-specific when V gene, CDR3 amino acid sequence and J gene were exactly matched to a known reactive TCR set. MIRA supplied the reference SARS-CoV-2 TCR set, which was filtered for enrichment in COVID-19-positive ImmuneCODE repertoires so that public or cross-reactive TCRs were removed. Based on the MIRA antigens, annotated TCRs were further analysed at the level of specific ORF or position within ORF. Depth was the summed frequency of annotated unique rearrangements, while breadth was defined as annotated unique rearrangements over total unique productive rearrangements. TCR breadth was compared between groups using two-sided Wilcoxon rank-sum tests. TCRdb retrieved this table from immuneACCESS and kept in-frame rearrangements only. Not all clones are present; in checked studies, unresolved V genes account for under half, and no reason is known for the remainder. V, J and clone size reflect that table, while D and trimming were determined from the DNA. The sample table records around 450,000 clones; roughly 88% of these occur just once. Around 4.5% of the sample is taken by the ten largest.

This sample was taken from a study of Ad26.COV2.S vaccination and SARS-CoV-2 variants listed by TCRdb under 2021. Some background on the complete study: Vaccine-arm donors were drawn from COV1001, a multicentre, randomized, double-blind, placebo-controlled phase I-IIa trial of Ad26.COV2.S in healthy adults. Dosing of Ad26.COV2.S was intramuscular, at either 5x10^10 or 1x10^11 viral particles, delivered as one shot or as two shots spaced 56 days apart. TCRbeta repertoire sequencing served as the tool for gauging how specific and how broad the SARS-CoV-2-reactive T cell receptors were following Ad26.COV2.S vaccination. A total of 32 samples were included in the TCR-sequenced set, comprising some 20 Ad26.COV2.S vaccine recipients, 5 placebo recipients and 8 SARS-CoV-2 convalescent individuals. Participants in the trial were split at random into five groups of five each, receiving low-dose or high-dose Ad26.COV2.S once or twice, or else placebo on both occasions. Investigators did not know the trial group allocation while performing experiments and assessing outcomes. Overall study outcomes, separate from this receptor: Substantial breadth of spike-specific CD8+ and CD4+ T cell responses was reported after vaccination. The study lacked the statistical power to compare responses across vaccine doses or regimens. The authors noted that total T cell responses may have been underestimated by the TCR breadth and depth analyses. Ad26.COV2.S recipients had higher spike-specific TCR breadth than placebo recipients (P = 0.0014). Non-spike TCR breadth was comparable between vaccine and placebo recipients, consistent with the vaccine containing only spike.

Recombination joined TRBV5-4 with TRBJ2-7; 6 matching bases give a weak D call of TRBD2. Source: peripheral blood, taken in a trial of Ad26.COV2.S vaccine versus placebo. This TCR was recovered from a person between 18 and 59 years old who received the Ad26.COV2.S COVID-19 vaccine or a placebo. CDR3 region: CASSFDGGSSYEQYF. The nucleotide sequence is TGTGCCAGCAGCTTTGATGGAGGGAGCTCCTACGAGCAGTACTTC.